Listed here is a single T cell receptor beta chain. The antigen is undetermined. This sample stems from a study of cytomegalovirus exposure and HLA in healthy donors. Study-wide results and caveats: Later on, an analysis tied 15,000 to 20,000 TCR beta sequences to HLA alleles at 0.05 false discovery rate. Available immune exposure information was restricted to CMV serostatus only. There were reportedly fewer N-insertions in an Asian-associated ancestry cluster than the approximately 670-donor mean, in a later analysis.

The study ran its PCR with 60 Vbeta and 13 Jbeta primers. Here immunoSEQ multiplex PCR was the method, and the copy in TCRdb shows in-frame clones only, minus some. The sample lists 120,000 to 150,000 clones; under 90% were seen once. Sequencing was carried out using PBMCs. The clonotype originates from a male donor in good health and CMV-seronegative.

The CDR3: CATRGARDQPQHF. The DNA of the CDR3 is TGTGCCACCCGGGGAGCCCGCGATCAGCCCCAGCATTTT. The chain recombines TRBV27 with TRBJ1-5; no firm D call. The germline V gene encodes CDR1 MNHEY and CDR2 SMNVEV (reference sequence). The CDR3 is made up of 13 amino acids. The V and J ends lost 10 bases and 5 bases respectively, with 15 bases between them.